This entry lists 13 T cell receptor beta chains sequenced from one sample in a study. TCRdb re-derived calls from the 5' RACE reads in MiXCR, one entry per CDR3 protein. The sample lists approximately 60,000 distinct CDR3 sequences, approximately 22% occurring once. The sample was memory CD4+ T cells sorted from a lymph node. The subset is: memory CD4+ T cells, CD4+CD45RO+CD25-. The receptor set was obtained from a female donor with breast cancer.

This clonotype was detected only a few times. The chain joins TRBV6-2 or TRBV6-3 to TRBJ2-7; 12 bases fit TRBD1. Germline CDR1 is MNHEY and CDR2 is SVGEGT. The CDR3 length is 18 residues. V lost 9 bases and J lost 2; bases outside the gene matches: 17. CDR3 region: CASIPGQGAQRRAYEQYF. CDR3 sequence (DNA): TGTGCCAGTATTCCGGGACAGGGGGCCCAACGCCGAGCCTACGAGCAGTACTTC.

This rearrangement joins TRBV5-5 to TRBJ1-5; D is undetermined. The CDR3 length is 19 residues. Trimming removed 2 bases from V and 0 bases from J, with 21 bases in between. CDR1 is SGHKS, CDR2 YYEKEE, per germline (reference sequence). DNA of the CDR3: TGTGCCAGCAGCTTAGGGCGGTTGAGCCCGCCCTATAGCAATCAGCCCCAGCATTTT. Amino acid sequence: CASSLGRLSPPYSNQPQHF.

This chain joins TRBV6-6 and TRBJ1-5, with a tentative D call TRBD1 (5 bases). This CDR3 contains 14 residues. The germline CDR1 and CDR2 sequences are MNHNY and SVGAGI (reference sequence). Trimming removed 5 bases at V and 7 bases at J, with 15 bases between. CDR3 protein: CASSTPGGGQPQHF. The DNA of the CDR3 is TGTGCCAGCAGTACCCCTGGGGGGGGGCAGCCCCAGCATTTT.

This clonotype appeared a few times. V and J are TRBV6-2 or TRBV6-3 and TRBJ2-3, with D unclear. Trimming shortened V by 4 bases and J by 7 bases, and 9 bases separated the two germline ends. Germline values: CDR1 MNHEY, CDR2 SVGEGT. The CDR3 totals 12 residues. CDR3 nucleotides: TGTGCCAGCAGTTTTCAAGCAAATACGCAGTATTTT. Protein sequence: CASSFQANTQYF.

The chain is built from TRBV5-4 and TRBJ1-2; 7 bases line up with TRBD1. The CDR3 spans 13 residues. Germline V gene sequence: CDR1 SGHNT, CDR2 YYREEE (reference sequence). The V and J ends lost 0 bases and 7 bases, in that order; junction bases with no gene match: 3. The CDR3 sequence is CASSLDRGGGYTF. The CDR3 DNA is TGTGCCAGCAGCTTGGACAGGGGAGGTGGCTACACCTTC.

This clonotype was counted at least ten times. V and J are TRBV4-3 and TRBJ2-3, with 8 bases matching TRBD2. Unmatched junction bases numbered 8, after V lost 0 bases and J lost 3 bases. Per the germline V gene, CDR1 is LGHNA and CDR2 is YSLEER. This CDR3 region has 17 residues. The CDR3 sequence is CASSQDLSGSGTDTQYF. CDR3 in DNA: TGCGCCAGCAGCCAAGATCTCAGCGGGAGCGGGACAGATACGCAGTATTTT.

On this clonotype: Sequence at one end of the junction differs from germline and may be a read error. In nucleotides, the CDR3 is TGTGCCGGCAGTTACAAAGGACAGGGAAAGGGGAATGAGCAGTTCTTC. Translated: CAGSYKGQGKGNEQFF. This chain joins TRBV6-6 and TRBJ2-1; 8 bases are shared with TRBD1. The CDR3 totals 16 residues. Germline V gene sequence: CDR1 MNHNY, CDR2 SVGAGI (reference sequence).

The chain is built from TRBV20-1 and TRBJ1-5; TRBD1 is a possible D gene (5 bases). Trimming cost V 1 base and J 7 bases, with 14 bases left between them. Germline CDR1 and CDR2: DFQATT and SNEGSKA (reference sequence). The length of the CDR3 is 14 residues. CDR3 region: CSARALGGFQPQHF. The CDR3 DNA is TGCAGTGCTAGAGCCTTGGGGGGGTTCCAGCCCCAGCATTTT.

This clonotype was seen only a few times. The CDR3 does not end in the conserved phenylalanine or tryptophan, so this is likely a read error. V and J are TRBV3-1 and TRBJ2-1, with D tentatively TRBD2 (6 bases). There are 14 residues in the CDR3. V was trimmed by 3 bases and J by 0 bases, leaving 6 bases between them. CDR1 is LGHDT and CDR2 is YNNKEL in the germline V gene (reference sequence). Here the CDR3 reads CASSQRGSYNEQFL. CDR3 in DNA: TGTGCCAGCAGCCAGCGGGGCTCCTACAATGAGCAGTTCCTC.

This chain links TRBV3-1 with TRBJ1-1, with TRBD1 matching 10 bases. CDR3 length: 16 residues. Germline V gives CDR1 LGHDT, CDR2 YNNKEL (reference sequence). V trimming: 5 bases; J trimming: 2 bases; junction bases outside the gene matches: 8. The CDR3 spells CASSWGQGRINTEAFF. CDR3 nucleotides: TGTGCCAGCAGCTGGGGACAGGGGCGGATTAACACTGAAGCTTTCTTT.

Note on this clonotype: Possible read error: a much larger clone is one base away. The chain employs TRBV6-5 and TRBJ2-2; D is ambiguous. The germline CDR1 and CDR2 sequences are MNHEY and SVGAGI. V was pared by 6 bases and J by 6 bases, with 14 bases between. This CDR3 has 14 amino acids. Written as DNA, the CDR3 is TGTGCCAGCAGGGACCTAGAGCCTGCCGGGGAGCTGTTTTTT. Translation gives CASRDLEPAGELFF.

This clonotype has ten or more counts. DNA for the CDR3: TGTGCCAGCAGCTTAGGGACATCGACTAATGAAAAACTGTTTTTT. As protein: CASSLGTSTNEKLFF. V is TRBV7-9 and J is TRBJ1-4; a possible D gene is TRBD1 (5 bases). CDR3 length: 15 residues. V lost 1 base and J lost 2, with 8 bases in between. Germline-derived CDR1 and CDR2 are SEHNR and FQNEAQ (reference sequence).

This clonotype was picked up many times. This chain connects TRBV20-1 to TRBJ1-2; possibly TRBD1 for D (5 bases). Per germline, CDR1 DFQATT and CDR2 SNEGSKA (reference sequence). The V end lost 3 bases, the J end lost 8 bases, and 13 bases lay between the germline ends. This CDR3 comprises 12 residues. CDR3 protein: CSASLGGSGYTF. The CDR3 region has the DNA TGCAGTGCTAGTCTGGGGGGGAGCGGCTACACCTTC.